This paragraph reports one TCR beta chain. Amplified TCR beta CDR3 regions were obtained using RNA transcripts as template. HTBI primers were employed in first-round RT-PCR, then a second-round multiplex PCR followed. One entry per CDR3 protein, called by TCRdb with MiXCR from the multiplex PCR reads. The data show 620,000 or so distinct CDR3 sequences, with roughly 20% seen just once and around 7% held by the top ten. The data belong to a study of Graves' ophthalmopathy and Graves' hyperthyroidism. On the study more broadly: Peripheral blood collection took place at initial diagnosis, before any treatment.

This receptor was identified in a woman aged 18-29 years with stable Graves' hyperthyroidism. Some clones in this sample may be carry-over from other donors' samples. The specimen sequenced was peripheral blood.

CDR3 nucleotide sequence: TGTGCCAGCAGAATACAGGGGGGTCACACTGAAGCTTTCTTT. Protein: CASRIQGGHTEAFF. V is TRBV6-1 and J is TRBJ1-1, with 8 bases fitting TRBD1. Trimming cost V 6 bases and J 3 bases; bases outside gene matches: 6. Per the germline V gene, CDR1 is MNHNS and CDR2 is SASEGT. The CDR3 is 14 amino acids.